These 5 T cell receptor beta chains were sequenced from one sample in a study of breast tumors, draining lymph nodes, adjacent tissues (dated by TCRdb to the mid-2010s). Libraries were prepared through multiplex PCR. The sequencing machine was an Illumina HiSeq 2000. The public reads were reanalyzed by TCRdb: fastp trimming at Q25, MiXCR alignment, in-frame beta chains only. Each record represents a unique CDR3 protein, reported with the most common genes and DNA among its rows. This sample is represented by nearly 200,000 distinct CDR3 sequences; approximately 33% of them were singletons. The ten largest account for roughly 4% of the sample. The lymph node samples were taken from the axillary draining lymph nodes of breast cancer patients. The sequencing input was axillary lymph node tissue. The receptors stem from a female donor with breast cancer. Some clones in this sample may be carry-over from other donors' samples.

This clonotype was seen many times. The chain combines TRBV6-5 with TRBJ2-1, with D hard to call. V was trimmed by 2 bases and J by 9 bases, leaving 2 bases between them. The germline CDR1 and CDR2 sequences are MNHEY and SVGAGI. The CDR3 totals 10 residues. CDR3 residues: CASSYAEQFF. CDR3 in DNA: TGTGCCAGCAGTTACGCTGAGCAGTTCTTC.

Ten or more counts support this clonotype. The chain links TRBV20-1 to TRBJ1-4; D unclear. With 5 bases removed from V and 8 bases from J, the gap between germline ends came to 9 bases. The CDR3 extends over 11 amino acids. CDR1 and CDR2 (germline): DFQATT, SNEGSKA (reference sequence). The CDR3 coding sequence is TGCAGTGCTTGGACGACAGAAAAACTGTTTTTT. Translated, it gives CSAWTTEKLFF.

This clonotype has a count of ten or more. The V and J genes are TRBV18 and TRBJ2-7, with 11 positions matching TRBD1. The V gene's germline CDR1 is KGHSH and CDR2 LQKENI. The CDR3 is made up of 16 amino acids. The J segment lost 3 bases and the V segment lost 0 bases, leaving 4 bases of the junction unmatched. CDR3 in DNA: TGTGCCAGCTCACCACCGGGGGGACAGGGGGTCTACGAGCAGTACTTC. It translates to CASSPPGGQGVYEQYF.

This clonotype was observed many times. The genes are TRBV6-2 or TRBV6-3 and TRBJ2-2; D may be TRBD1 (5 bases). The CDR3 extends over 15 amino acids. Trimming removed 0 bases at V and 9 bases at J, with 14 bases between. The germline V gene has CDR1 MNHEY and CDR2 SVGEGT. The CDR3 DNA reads TGTGCCAGCAGTTACTCCTCCTTGGGGCACCGGGAGCTGTTTTTT. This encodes CASSYSSLGHRELFF.

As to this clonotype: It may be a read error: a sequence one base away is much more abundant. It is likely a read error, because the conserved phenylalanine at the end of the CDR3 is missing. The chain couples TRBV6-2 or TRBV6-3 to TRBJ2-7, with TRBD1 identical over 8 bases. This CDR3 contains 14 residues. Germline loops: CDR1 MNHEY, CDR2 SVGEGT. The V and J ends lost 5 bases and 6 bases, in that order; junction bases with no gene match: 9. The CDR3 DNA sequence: TGTGCCAGCAGTCCTATGACAGGGGTCGTCGAGCAGTACTCC. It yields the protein CASSPMTGVVEQYS.